This TCR beta chain was observed in a study of OX40 agonist ivuxolimab in advanced cancers. Overall study context: Anti-PD-1, anti-PD-L1 or anti-CTLA-4 therapy given earlier was allowed, and around 40% had some.

As regards this clone: What it recognizes is unknown.

CDR1 is MNHNS and CDR2 is SASEGT in the germline V gene. V was shortened by 5 bases and J by 0 bases, with 14 bases between the two germline ends. The length of the CDR3 is 15 residues. TCRdb's table, derived via immunoSEQ multiplex PCR, lists solely in-frame clones and lacks some. Among around 75,000 clones listed, over 85% were seen once. Findings and limits, study-wide: Certain nonresponding patients likewise had low normalized T-cell clonal expansion. Expansion of clones was among the lowest in partial responders at 0.1-3.0 mg/kg.

The sequence was obtained from an adult with an advanced solid tumor such as melanoma, head and neck, liver or kidney cancer. V is TRBV6-1 and J is TRBJ2-7; a possible D gene is TRBD2 (7 bases). The sequences come from CD4+ or CD8+ T cells sorted from blood, collected in a trial of the OX40 agonist ivuxolimab. CDR3 nucleotide sequence: TGTGCCAGCAGTACGGGGGGACATCTCTCCTACGAGCAGTACTTC. Its protein is CASSTGGHLSYEQYF.